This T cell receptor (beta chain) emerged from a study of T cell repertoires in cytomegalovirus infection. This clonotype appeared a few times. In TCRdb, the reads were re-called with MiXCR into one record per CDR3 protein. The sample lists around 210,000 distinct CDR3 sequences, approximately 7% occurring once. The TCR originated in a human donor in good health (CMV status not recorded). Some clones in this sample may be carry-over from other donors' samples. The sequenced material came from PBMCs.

In DNA, the CDR3 is TGTGCCACCAGTGAGGAGGTGACCGGGGAGCTGTTTTTT. Protein: CATSEEVTGELFF. The chain couples TRBV24-1 to TRBJ2-2, with D possibly being TRBD2 (5 bases). The germline V and J ends were trimmed by 4 bases and 5 bases, with 7 bases remaining between them. Looked up from germline, CDR1 is KGHDR and CDR2 is SFDVKD. This CDR3 has 13 residues.